The 24 T cell receptor beta chains below come from one sample, sequenced in a study of STAT5B mutations in CD4+ large granular lymphocyte leukemia. The method was immunoSEQ multiplex PCR; TCRdb's version includes in-frame clones alone and lacks a portion of them. The table lists more than 30,000 clones, approximately 82% of them singletons. The specimen was CD4+ T cells from blood buffy coats. The receptors originated from a human donor in good health.

The rearrangement links TRBV7-9 to TRBJ1-4; possibly TRBD1 for D (6 bases). Trimming removed 0 bases from V and 8 bases from J, with 16 bases in between. The germline gives CDR1 SEHNR, CDR2 FQNEAQ (reference sequence). The CDR3 is 16 residues long. The CDR3 nucleotides are TGTGCCAGCAGCTTAGCGCGGACAGCCTGGGGAGAAAAACTGTTTTTT. Its translation: CASSLARTAWGEKLFF. Together with reference TRBV7-9 and TRBJ1-4, the CDR3 gives the full variable domain: DTGVSQNPRHKITKRGQNVTFRCDPISEHNRLYWYRQTLGQGPEFLTYFQNEAQLEKSRLLSDRFSAERPKGSFSTLEIQRTEQGDSAMYLCASSLARTAWGEKLFFGSGTQLSVL.

The chain carries TRBV11-2 and TRBJ1-1; D is ambiguous. Germline V lookup: CDR1 SGHAT, CDR2 FQNNGV. The CDR3 covers 11 residues. V lost 5 bases and J lost 7, with 8 bases in between. The CDR3 loop reads CASSPYSEAFF. DNA for the CDR3: TGTGCCAGCAGCCCCTACAGTGAAGCTTTCTTT.

In its sample, this clone was seen a few times. The V call is TRBV15, the J call TRBJ1-2, with 7 bases identical to TRBD1. This CDR3 has 13 amino acids. Germline V CDR1 and CDR2: LNHNV, YYDKDF (reference sequence). The V and J ends lost 5 bases and 4 bases, in that order; junction bases with no gene match: 4. CDR3 nucleotide sequence: TGTGCCACCAGCCACCGGGACAGCTATGGCTACACCTTC. It specifies CATSHRDSYGYTF.

This clone was found a few times. This chain joins TRBV4-1 and TRBJ1-1, with no clear D. V lost 0 bases to trimming and J lost 1 base, with 15 bases between them. The CDR3 totals 17 residues. Germline CDR1 MGHRA, CDR2 YSYEKL. CDR3 sequence reads: CASSQESQRRSNTEAFF. Written as DNA, the CDR3 is TGCGCCAGCAGCCAAGAGAGTCAGAGGCGTTCGAACACTGAAGCTTTCTTT.

The chain links TRBV29-1 to TRBJ2-7, with D possibly matching TRBD1 (5 bases). CDR1 and CDR2 from the germline V gene are SQVTM and ANQGSEA. Between the trimmed V and J ends, which lost 4 bases and 4 bases, there was a span of 8 bases. The CDR3 runs to 11 residues. The CDR3 region is CSVGTSYEQYF. The CDR3 DNA reads TGCAGCGTTGGGACATCTTACGAGCAGTACTTC.

This clone was detected a few times. This chain joins TRBV5-1 and TRBJ1-1, with D possibly TRBD1 on 5 matching bases. The germline CDR1 and CDR2 sequences are SGHRS and YFSETQ. There are 17 residues in the CDR3. The V end was cut by 3 bases, the J end by 4 bases, with 22 bases between. The CDR3 sequence is CASSWARGGMEITEAFF. As DNA, the CDR3 is TGCGCCAGCAGCTGGGCCCGGGGGGGGATGGAGATCACTGAAGCTTTCTTT.

The chain carries TRBV5-6 and TRBJ1-2, with D tentatively TRBD1 (5 bases). V dropped 1 base and J dropped 4 bases, with 14 bases sitting between them. CDR1 SGHDT and CDR2 YYEEEE come from the germline V gene. The CDR3 length is 15 residues. The CDR3 DNA reads as TGTGCCAGCAGCTTGCTGACCAGGGATTTCTATGGCTACACCTTC. Protein product: CASSLLTRDFYGYTF.

The V and J genes are TRBV7-6 and TRBJ2-6; TRBD1 agrees at 8 bases. Germline V gene data show CDR1 as SGHVS and CDR2 as FNYEAQ. The CDR3 covers 15 residues. V lost 6 bases and J lost 4; bases outside the gene matches: 5. The CDR3 spells CASRPTGAGANVLTF. CDR3 DNA: TGTGCCAGCAGACCGACAGGGGCGGGGGCCAACGTCCTGACTTTC.

The CDR3 loop reads CASSRAGQGVSEQYF. In DNA form, the CDR3 reads TGTGCCAGTTCACGGGCGGGACAGGGGGTCAGCGAGCAGTACTTC. The chain employs TRBV6-6 and TRBJ2-7; 11 nucleotides agree with TRBD1. Per germline, CDR1 MNHNY and CDR2 SVGAGI (reference sequence). V was pared by 9 bases and J by 6 bases, with 13 bases of the junction left unmatched. The CDR3 consists of 15 residues.

The V and J genes are TRBV11-2 and TRBJ1-1; D call uncertain. The V gene's germline CDR1 is SGHAT and CDR2 FQNNGV. V gave up 5 bases and J gave up 4 bases, with 17 bases separating them. This CDR3 has 15 residues. The DNA of the CDR3 is TGTGCCAGCAGCCCTTCCCCTTCCGGGTCCACTGAAGCTTTCTTT. As protein: CASSPSPSGSTEAFF. Full variable domain (remainder filled in from reference TRBV11-2 and TRBJ1-1): EAGVAQSPRYKIIEKRQSVAFWCNPISGHATLYWYQQILGQGPKLLIQFQNNGVVDDSQLPKDRFSAERLKGVDSTLKIQPAKLEDSAVYLCASSPSPSGSTEAFFGQGTRLTVV.

The sample holds a few counts of this clone. The rearrangement uses TRBV7-3 and TRBJ2-1; 7 nucleotides line up with TRBD2. The CDR3 runs to 13 residues. J was trimmed by 8 bases and V by 5 bases; bases with no gene match: 6. Looked up from germline, CDR1 is SGHTA and CDR2 is FQGTGA. CDR3 nucleotides: TGTGCCAGCAGCGGCGGGGGTGGGTATGAGCAGTTCTTC. Its protein is CASSGGGGYEQFF.

The rearrangement joins TRBV18 to TRBJ1-1; D unclear. V gave up 0 bases and J gave up 3 bases, with 11 bases separating them. This CDR3 contains 15 residues. Germline CDR1 reads KGHSH; CDR2 reads LQKENI. The CDR3 reads CASSPPGIRDTEAFF. CDR3 in DNA: TGTGCCAGCTCACCACCAGGGATACGGGACACTGAAGCTTTCTTT.

The chain carries TRBV19 and TRBJ2-3; 9 bases are a match to TRBD1. Germline V lookup: CDR1 LNHDA, CDR2 SQIVND (reference sequence). The CDR3 is 13 amino acids. V shed 7 bases and J 5 bases; nucleotides not matched to a gene: 4. The CDR3 here is CASTGQGRDTQYF. In DNA, the CDR3 is TGTGCCAGTACGGGACAGGGACGAGATACGCAGTATTTT.

This chain connects TRBV6-6 to TRBJ1-3, with D unclear. CDR1 and CDR2 from the germline V gene are MNHNY and SVGAGI (reference sequence). V was shortened by 6 bases and J by 0 bases, with 12 bases between the two germline ends. The CDR3 has 15 amino acids. CDR3 DNA sequence: TGTGCCAGCAGGGGCTCGTTTTTCTCTGGAAACACCATATATTTT. Translation gives CASRGSFFSGNTIYF.

The chain joins TRBV13 to TRBJ1-6; D not resolved. V was clipped by 8 bases and J by 0 bases, with 8 bases between them. Per germline, CDR1 PRHDT and CDR2 FYEKMQ (reference sequence). The CDR3 totals 14 residues. The CDR3 region has the DNA TGTGCCAGCGGGGTCAGCTCCTATAATTCACCCCTCCACTTT. Residues: CASGVSSYNSPLHF.

CDR3 protein: CASSPRSELGGFF. The CDR3 DNA reads TGTGCCAGCTCACCACGTTCGGAACTAGGAGGGTTCTTC. V and J are TRBV18 and TRBJ2-1; D may be TRBD2 (5 bases). Germline V gene lookup returns CDR1 KGHSH and CDR2 LQKENI. The CDR3 runs 13 residues. The ends were cut back, 1 base at V and 15 bases at J, with 16 bases in the middle. Full variable domain (outside the CDR3, taken from reference TRBV18 and TRBJ2-1): NAGVMQNPRHLVRRRGQEARLRCSPMKGHSHVYWYRQLPEEGLKFMVYLQKENIIDESGMPKERFSAEFPKEGPSILRIQQVVRGDSAAYFCASSPRSELGGFFGPGTRLTVL.

The chain employs TRBV5-1 and TRBJ1-4; TRBD1 matches at 7 bases. V was clipped by 1 base and J by 0 bases; unmatched bases: 3. There are 16 residues in the CDR3. From germline, CDR1 is SGHRS and CDR2 YFSETQ. In nucleotides, the CDR3 is TGCGCCAGCAGCTTGTCCGGACAGGCAACTAATGAAAAACTGTTTTTT. It specifies CASSLSGQATNEKLFF.

The V and J genes are TRBV28 and TRBJ1-2; TRBD1 agrees at 9 bases. This CDR3 comprises 14 residues. V gave up 6 bases and J gave up 2 bases; unmatched junction bases: 4. The germline V gene has CDR1 MDHEN and CDR2 SYDVKM. The CDR3: CASRVQGANYGYTF. In DNA form, the CDR3 reads TGTGCCAGCAGGGTACAGGGGGCCAACTATGGCTACACCTTC.

The CDR3 DNA reads TGTGCCAGCAGCCCTACTGGGACAGTAAACTATGGCTACACCTTC. This gives the protein CASSPTGTVNYGYTF. The chain carries TRBV7-9 and TRBJ1-2; 7 bases line up with TRBD1. The junction had 8 bases not matched to a gene; V was cut back by 5 bases and J by 2 bases. Per germline, CDR1 SEHNR and CDR2 FQNEAQ (reference sequence). The CDR3 extends over 15 amino acids.

This clone appeared once. This chain connects TRBV7-5 to TRBJ2-7; TRBD2, the table's D call, lacks a check against the DNA. TRBV7-5 is marked as a pseudogene. This CDR3 comprises 11 residues. The CDR3 region is CARRRGPVQYF. The DNA for the CDR3 is TGTGCCAGAAGGAGAGGGCCCGTGCAGTACTTC.

This clone has more than one count but fewer than ten. V and J are TRBV14 and TRBJ1-4, with D perhaps TRBD1 (5 bases). Trimming left V 3 bases short and J 4 bases short, with 6 bases between. The CDR3 runs to 13 residues. CDR1 and CDR2 (germline): SGHDN, FVKESK. CDR3 protein: CASSHGGNEKLFF. In DNA, the CDR3 is TGTGCCAGCAGCCACGGGGGTAATGAAAAACTGTTTTTT.

The chain links TRBV4-1 to TRBJ2-3; no reliable D call. The CDR3 has 17 residues. The germline CDR1 and CDR2 sequences are MGHRA and YSYEKL. Deletions cut 0 bases from V and 1 base from J, with 14 bases between. In nucleotides, the CDR3 is TGCGCCAGCAGCCAAGATCTATTGACTTTCCGCACAGATACGCAGTATTTT. Residues: CASSQDLLTFRTDTQYF.

This chain connects TRBV5-4 to TRBJ2-5; TRBD1 matches 8 bases. Germline CDR1 is SGHNT and CDR2 is YYREEE (reference sequence). This CDR3 is 15 amino acids long. V shed 3 bases and J 5 bases; nucleotides not matched to a gene: 9. CDR3 sequence reads: CASSSRQGAGETQYF. CDR3 coding DNA: TGTGCCAGCAGCTCGAGGCAGGGGGCTGGGGAGACCCAGTACTTC.

V gene TRBV14 combines with J gene TRBJ2-7; the D call may be TRBD1 or TRBD2 (5 bases each). The CDR3 is 15 amino acids. The germline V gene has CDR1 SGHDN and CDR2 FVKESK. The germline V and J ends were trimmed by 4 bases and 3 bases, with 16 bases remaining between them. CDR3 bases: TGTGCCAGCAGCCCCCCCGGGGCAGGGAACTACGAGCAGTACTTC. This translates into CASSPPGAGNYEQYF.